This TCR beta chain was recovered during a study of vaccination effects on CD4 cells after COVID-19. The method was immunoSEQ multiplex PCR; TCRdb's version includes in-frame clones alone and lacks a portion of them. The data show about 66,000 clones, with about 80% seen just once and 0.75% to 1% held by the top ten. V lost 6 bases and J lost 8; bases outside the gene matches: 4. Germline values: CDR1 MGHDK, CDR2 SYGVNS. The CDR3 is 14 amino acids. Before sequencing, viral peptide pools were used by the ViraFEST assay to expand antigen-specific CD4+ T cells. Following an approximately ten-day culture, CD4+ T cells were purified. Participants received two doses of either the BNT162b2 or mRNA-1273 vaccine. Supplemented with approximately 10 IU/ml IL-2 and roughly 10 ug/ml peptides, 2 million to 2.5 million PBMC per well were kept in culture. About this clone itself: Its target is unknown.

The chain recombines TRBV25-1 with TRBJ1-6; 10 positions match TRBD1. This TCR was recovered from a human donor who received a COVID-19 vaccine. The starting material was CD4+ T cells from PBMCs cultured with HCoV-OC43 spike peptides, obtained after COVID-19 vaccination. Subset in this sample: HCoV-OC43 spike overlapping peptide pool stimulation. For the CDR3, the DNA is TGTGCCAGCAGCCACGGACAGGGGGATTCACCCCTCCACTTT. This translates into CASSHGQGDSPLHF.